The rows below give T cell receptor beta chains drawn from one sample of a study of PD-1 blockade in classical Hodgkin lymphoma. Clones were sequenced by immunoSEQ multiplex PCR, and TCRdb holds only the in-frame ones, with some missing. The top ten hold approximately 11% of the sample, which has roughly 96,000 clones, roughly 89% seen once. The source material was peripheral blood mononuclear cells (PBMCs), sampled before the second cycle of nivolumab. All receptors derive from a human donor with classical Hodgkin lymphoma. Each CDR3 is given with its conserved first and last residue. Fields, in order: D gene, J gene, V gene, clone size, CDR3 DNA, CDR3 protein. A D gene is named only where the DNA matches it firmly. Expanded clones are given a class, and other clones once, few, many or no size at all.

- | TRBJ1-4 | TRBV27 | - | TGTGCCAGCAGTCTCCTGGGTTCCTGGGGCGACAATGAAAAACTGTTTTTT | CASSLLGSWGDNEKLFF
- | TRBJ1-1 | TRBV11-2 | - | TGTGCCAGCAGCTTAGGCGACAAGAACACTGAAGCTTTCTTT | CASSLGDKNTEAFF
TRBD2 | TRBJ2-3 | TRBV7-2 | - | TGTGCCAGCAGCTTAGTAGCGGGAGGGAGGACAGATACGCAGTATTTT | CASSLVAGGRTDTQYF
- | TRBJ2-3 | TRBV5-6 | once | TGTGCCAGCAGCTTGCAAGGGGGAGAGTTCACAGATACGCAGTATTTT | CASSLQGGEFTDTQYF
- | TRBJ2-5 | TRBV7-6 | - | TGTGCCAGCAGCTTAGCCGGGCGGGGCCATGAGCAGTACTTC | CASSLAGRGHEQYF
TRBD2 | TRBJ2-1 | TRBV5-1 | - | TGCGCCAGCAGCTTGGGTAGCGGGAGGTCCAATGAGCAGTTCTTC | CASSLGSGRSNEQFF
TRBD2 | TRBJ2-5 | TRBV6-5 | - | TGTGCCAGCAGTTACGAGACTAGCGGGACCCAGTACTTC | CASSYETSGTQYF
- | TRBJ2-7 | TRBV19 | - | TGTGCCAGTAGTGCCCGACACGGAACCTACGAGCAGTACTTC | CASSARHGTYEQYF
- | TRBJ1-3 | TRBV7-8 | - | TGTGCCAGCAGCCAGCCAGGGGCGGCTGGAAACACCATATATTTT | CASSQPGAAGNTIYF
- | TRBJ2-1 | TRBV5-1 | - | TGCGCCAGCAGCTTGGATCCGGGAGTTACCTACAATGAGCAGTTCTTC | CASSLDPGVTYNEQFF
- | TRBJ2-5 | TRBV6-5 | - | TGTGCCAGCAGTTACTCGTCGGGCAGAGGAGAGACCCAGTACTTC | CASSYSSGRGETQYF
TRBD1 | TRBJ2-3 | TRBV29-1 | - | TGCAGCGTTGATCCGCAGGGGGCGAGGAAAGCAGATACGCAGTATTTT | CSVDPQGARKADTQYF
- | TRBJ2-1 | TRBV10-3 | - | TGTGCCATCAGTGGGGGGGCGGATGAGCAGTTCTTC | CAISGGADEQFF
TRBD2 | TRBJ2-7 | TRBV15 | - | TGTGCCACCAGCAGAGAGTTCGCGGGAGGGCCCCACGAGCAGTACTTC | CATSREFAGGPHEQYF
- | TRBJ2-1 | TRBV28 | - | TGTGCCAGCATAGGGGGAAGCTCCTACAATGAGCAGTTCTTC | CASIGGSSYNEQFF
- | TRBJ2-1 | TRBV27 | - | TGTGCCAGCAGTTTACAGGGAAGGAACTACAATGAGCAGTTCTTC | CASSLQGRNYNEQFF
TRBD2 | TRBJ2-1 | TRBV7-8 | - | TGTGCCAGCAGCTTAGCGCGAGCGGGAATGGATGAGCAGTTCTTC | CASSLARAGMDEQFF
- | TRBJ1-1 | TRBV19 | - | TGTGCCAGTAGTATAGAGGGGTGGAGCACTGAAGCTTTCTTT | CASSIEGWSTEAFF
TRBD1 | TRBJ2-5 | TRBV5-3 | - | TGTGCCAGAAGCTTGAACAGGGGAGAGACCCAGTACTTC | CARSLNRGETQYF
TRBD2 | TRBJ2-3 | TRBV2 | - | TGTGCCAGCAGTGAAAGCGGGGGAGCGCAGTATTTT | CASSESGGAQYF
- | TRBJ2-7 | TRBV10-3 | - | TGTGCCATCAGTGGGACAGCTTCAGGGCAGTACTTC | CAISGTASGQYF
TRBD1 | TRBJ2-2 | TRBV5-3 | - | TGTGCCAGAGGAAACGGACAGGGGGGCCCGAACACCGGGGAGCTGTTTTTT | CARGNGQGGPNTGELFF
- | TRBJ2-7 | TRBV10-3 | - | TGTGCCAGCAGTGAAAGTCAGGAACTCTACGAGCAGTACTTC | CASSESQELYEQYF
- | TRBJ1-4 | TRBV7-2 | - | TGTGCCAGCAGCCAACCAGGTGGAGTTGAAAAACTGTTTTTT | CASSQPGGVEKLFF
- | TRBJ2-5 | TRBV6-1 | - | TGTGCCAGCAGTGAATGGCAGGGGGGATTTGAGACCCAGTACTTC | CASSEWQGGFETQYF
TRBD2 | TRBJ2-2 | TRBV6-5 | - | TGTGCCAGCAGTTACACTAGCGGGGTCGGGGAGCTGTTTTTT | CASSYTSGVGELFF
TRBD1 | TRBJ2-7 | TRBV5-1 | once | TGCGCCAGCCGCCCTAGGATGACAGGGGAGGCGTCCTACGAGCAGTACTTC | CASRPRMTGEASYEQYF
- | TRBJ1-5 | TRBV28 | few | TGTGCCAGCACCCGGTGGGTTCAGCCCCAGCATTTT | CASTRWVQPQHF
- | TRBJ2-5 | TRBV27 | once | TGTGCCAGCAGTTCCCCGGCTGGAGGGAGTAGAGCGACCCAGTACTTC | CASSSPAGGSRATQYF
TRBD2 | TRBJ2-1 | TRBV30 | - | TGTGCCTGGGCGGGGGGACTGGCGGGAGTTGAGCAGTTCTTC | CAWAGGLAGVEQFF
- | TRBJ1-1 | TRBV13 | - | TGTGCCAGCAGCTTAGAGACAAACACTGAAGCTTTCTTT | CASSLETNTEAFF
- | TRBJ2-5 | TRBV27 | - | TGTGCCAGCTTGCGCGTCAGAGAGACCCAGTACTTC | CASLRVRETQYF
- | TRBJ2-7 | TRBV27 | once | TGTGCCAGCAGTTTAGGACAGACCTACGAGCAGTACTTC | CASSLGQTYEQYF
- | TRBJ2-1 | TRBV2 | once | TGTGCCAGCAGGGGAACGGTGGGTAGCGGAGGCCCTAATGAGCAGTTCTTC | CASRGTVGSGGPNEQFF
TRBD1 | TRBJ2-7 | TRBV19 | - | TGTGCCAGTACCCCGACAGGGGGACCCTACGAGCAGTACTTC | CASTPTGGPYEQYF
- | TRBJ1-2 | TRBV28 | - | TGTGCCAGCAGTTTCCCCGAATTTACAGGGCGGGGATACGGCTACACCTTC | CASSFPEFTGRGYGYTF
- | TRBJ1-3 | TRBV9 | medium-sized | TGTGCCAGCAGCGTAGGGAGGGAGGGGACATTCTCTGGAAACACCATATATTTT | CASSVGREGTFSGNTIYF